This TCR beta chain emerged from a study of graft-versus-host responses after intestinal transplantation. The repertoire was sequenced with immunoSEQ multiplex PCR; TCRdb's copy has only in-frame clones and lacks some. The data contain over 55,000 clones, about 90% of them singletons. This clone has a handful of counts. The antigen is undetermined. With 3 bases removed from V and 6 bases from J, the gap between germline ends came to 8 bases. The CDR3 has 12 amino acids. Germline CDR1 SQVTM, CDR2 ANQGSEA. The receptor comes from a human donor who received an intestinal transplant. The sequences come from unstimulated CD8+ T cells sorted from spleen or lymph node cells, collected before intestinal transplant. The rearrangement links TRBV29-1 to TRBJ2-2, with unresolved D. As DNA, the CDR3 is TGCAGCGTTGACTCTCTCGCCGGGGAGCTGTTTTTT. Translating gives CSVDSLAGELFF.